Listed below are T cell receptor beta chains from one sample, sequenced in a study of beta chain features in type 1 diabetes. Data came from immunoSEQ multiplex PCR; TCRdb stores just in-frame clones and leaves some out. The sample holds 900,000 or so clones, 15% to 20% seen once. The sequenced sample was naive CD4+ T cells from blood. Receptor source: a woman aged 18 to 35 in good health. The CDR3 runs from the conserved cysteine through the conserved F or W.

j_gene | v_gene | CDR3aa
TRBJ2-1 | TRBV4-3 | CASSQVIGENPPFF
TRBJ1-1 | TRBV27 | CASSLFGIRGTEAFF
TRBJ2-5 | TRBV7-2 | CASSFLGVQETQYF
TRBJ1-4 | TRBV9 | CASSVGTVEKLFF
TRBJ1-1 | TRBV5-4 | CASSQELGGRTEAFF
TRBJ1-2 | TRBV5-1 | CASSSSGGLPPDGYTF
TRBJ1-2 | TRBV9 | CASSVGPQLLYGYTF
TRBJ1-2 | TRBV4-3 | CASSQARKTNYGYTF
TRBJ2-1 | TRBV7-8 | CASSPIRGLHNEQFF
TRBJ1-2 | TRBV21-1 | CASSNTPGQGANGYTF
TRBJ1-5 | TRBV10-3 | CAISGAENQPQHF
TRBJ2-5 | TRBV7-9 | CASSLQGQGETQYF
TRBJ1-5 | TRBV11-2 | CASSPGGVQPQHF
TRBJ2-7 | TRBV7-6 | CASSLGLAGAYEQYF
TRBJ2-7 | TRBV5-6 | CASSRTYEQYF
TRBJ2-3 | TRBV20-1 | CSASRDTQYF
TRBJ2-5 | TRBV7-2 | CASSLFFSAGTLKETQYF
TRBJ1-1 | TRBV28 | CASGPEAFF
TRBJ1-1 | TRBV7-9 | CASSVGDRDSGTEAFF
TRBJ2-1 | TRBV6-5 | CASLDLRGKQFF
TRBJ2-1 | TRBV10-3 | CAGGRAEREQFF
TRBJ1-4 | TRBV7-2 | CASRSGTGDEKLFF
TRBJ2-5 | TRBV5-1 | CASSLQSGTNPETQYF
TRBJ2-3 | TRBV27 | CASSRLAGTTDTQYF
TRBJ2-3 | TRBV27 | CASSQVDSLTDTQYF
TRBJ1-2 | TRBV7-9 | CASSRDRQGARNYGYTF
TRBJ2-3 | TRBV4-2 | CASSLTQAGGTDTQYF
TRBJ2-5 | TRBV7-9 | CASSPQRESWETQYF
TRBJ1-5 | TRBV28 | CASNSGFWGARNQPQHF
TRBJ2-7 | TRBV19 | CASSNGQGSYEQYF
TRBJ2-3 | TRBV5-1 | CASSRDRRSSTDTQYF
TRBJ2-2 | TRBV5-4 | CASSFGGARTGELFF
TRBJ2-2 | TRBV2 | CASSEKGYTGELFF
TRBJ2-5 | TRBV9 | CASSVGAGAQETQYF
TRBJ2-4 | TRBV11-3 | CASSPLQAKNIQYF
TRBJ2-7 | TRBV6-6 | CASNPGTSGSLLQYF
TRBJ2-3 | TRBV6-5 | CASSSSRTSTDTQYF
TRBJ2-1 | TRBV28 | CASSSGTGFANEQFF
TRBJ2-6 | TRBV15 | CATSRDKEVSGANVLTF
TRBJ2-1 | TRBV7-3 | CASSWQGLAGENEQFF
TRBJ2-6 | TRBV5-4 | CASSLGWLNSGANVLTF
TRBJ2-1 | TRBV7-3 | CASSLYGVGTPRGEQFF
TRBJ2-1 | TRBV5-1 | CASQVASSSYNEQFF
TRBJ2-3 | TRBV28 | CASSTAGAGTDTQYF
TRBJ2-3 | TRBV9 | CASSVRGTSGDSQYF
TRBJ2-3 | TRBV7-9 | CASSPYGGLGGHTQYF
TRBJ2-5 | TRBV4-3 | CASSKRLQETQYF
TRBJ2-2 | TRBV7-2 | CASSLLGGELGELFF
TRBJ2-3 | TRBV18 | CASSPLPGPRADTQYF
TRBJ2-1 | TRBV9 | CASSMGGLAGGPVEQFF
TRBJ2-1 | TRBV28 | CASSLPASHYNEQFF
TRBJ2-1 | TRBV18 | CASSPQGVNEQFF
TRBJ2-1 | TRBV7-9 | CASSLRASGRSSSYNEQFF
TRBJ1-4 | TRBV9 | CASSVGGSNEKLFF
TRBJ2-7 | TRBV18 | CASSPLGGPYEQYF